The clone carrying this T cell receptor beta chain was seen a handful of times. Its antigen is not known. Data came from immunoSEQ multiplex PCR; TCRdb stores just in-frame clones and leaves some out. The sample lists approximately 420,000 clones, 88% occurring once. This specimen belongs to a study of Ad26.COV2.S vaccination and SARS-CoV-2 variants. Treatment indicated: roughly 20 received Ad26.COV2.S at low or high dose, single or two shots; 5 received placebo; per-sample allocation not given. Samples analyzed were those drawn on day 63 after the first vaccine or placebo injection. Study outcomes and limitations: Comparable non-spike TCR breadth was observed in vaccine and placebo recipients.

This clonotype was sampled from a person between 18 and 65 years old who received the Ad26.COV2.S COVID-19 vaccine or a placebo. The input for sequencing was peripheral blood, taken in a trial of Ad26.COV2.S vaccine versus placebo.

This CDR3 is CASARGGGAGTYEQYF. CDR3 bases: TGCGCCAGCGCCAGAGGGGGGGGCGCGGGAACCTACGAGCAGTACTTC. The V gene is TRBV5-1, the J gene TRBJ2-7; possible D gene TRBD2, 7 bases. Germline V gene lookup returns CDR1 SGHRS and CDR2 YFSETQ. The ends were cut back, 7 bases at V and 2 bases at J, with 22 bases in the middle. The CDR3 runs 16 residues.